This TCR beta chain originates from a study of blood T cells in healthy people across ages (dated by TCRdb to about 2015). A note on the overall study: In model experiments, roughly one uniquely barcoded TCR beta cDNA molecule per two T cells was captured by template switching. Donors were grouped into four age groups: young (average about 15 years), middle-aged (39), aged (roughly 62) and long-lived (about 90). Using the same blood draw, the study looked at two additional independent replicas of 1 million unique cDNA reads for two donors, one aged 18 to 30 and the other aged 80 or older. Age-related changes in TCR beta repertoire diversity were measured in the study by deep sequencing normalized with unique cDNA molecular identifiers. To avoid experimental bias, donors of different ages were distributed randomly across sequencing lanes. General conclusions and limits of the study: Since profiling was done on bulk unsorted PBMCs, naive and antigen-experienced compartments could not be conclusively compared. Estimates of total diversity based on one million sequenced T cells were regarded as lower bounds and as underestimates. Compared with the aged group, the long-lived group had more naive CD4+ T cells, fewer expanded clones and increased TCR diversity, suggesting age selection. A strong correlation was found between observed TCR beta diversity and the percentage of naive T cells measured by flow cytometry. As age increased, observed TCR beta diversity per million T cells dropped in a roughly linear way, and a significant reduction was already evident by age 40. Because donor CMV infection status was unknown, age-related changes in expanded clonotypes were potentially confounded.

The donors were 40 or so Caucasian individuals from Russia, aged roughly 6 to 100 years, who were systemically healthy. Each donor gave 8 to 10 milliliters of peripheral blood, drawn into EDTA-treated Vacutainer tubes. Ficoll-Paque density-gradient centrifugation was used to isolate PBMCs, with at least 6.5 million obtained per sample. Total RNA, at least 5 micrograms per sample, was extracted from PBMCs with Trizol reagent. The percentages of naive CD45RAhigh/CD27high T cells were determined by flow cytometry on a PBMC aliquot from every donor. The CDR3 runs 18 amino acids, cysteine and phenylalanine included. Kept here is only the CDR3 DNA, which spans 54 bases and is read in frame from base 1. CDR1 and CDR2 are drawn from the germline V gene: ENHRY, SYGVKD. From V the trimming removes 0 bases and from J it removes 4 bases, while the gene matches leave 10 bases of the junction unaccounted for. Concerning this clonotype: The specificity of this receptor is unknown. No much larger clone is present one base from it, and per-base qualities are unavailable.

The protocol used for the library was 5' RACE. Sequencing instrument: Illumina HiSeq 2500. A second PCR of about 6 to 11 cycles was run with a J-beta primer mix and a sample-barcoded 5' primer. Each TCR beta cDNA molecule received a unique molecular identifier from a template-switch 5' adaptor carrying 12 random nucleotides. Each sample yielded at least 2.5 million CDR3-containing paired-end reads. First-strand cDNA synthesis was performed from all RNA using the Mint cDNA synthesis kit, with priming by a TRBC-specific oligonucleotide. Following uracil-DNA glycosylase treatment, a first 18-cycle PCR with universal primers M1SS and BC2_uni_R was performed on all cDNA. Per the original workflow: For normalization, 1 million high-quality reads, each with a distinct molecular identifier, were randomly selected from each sample. Reads sharing molecular identifiers were discarded rather than binned into consensus sequences. CDR3 identification, clonotype clustering and error correction used MiTCR with a Q25 quality threshold and the strictest error-elimination algorithm. Lower-bound total TCR beta diversity was estimated with a nonparametric unseen species model using Euler transformation. TCRdb trimmed the raw reads at Q25, called clones with MiXCR and kept productive beta chains. One record per CDR3 amino acid sequence lists the most common genes and DNA. The V and J calls here are based on TCRdb, not the publication. Counted in this sample were nearly 800,000 distinct CDR3 sequences; roughly 50% of them appeared once. The top ten clones comprise roughly 25% of the sample.

This TCR was sampled from a man aged 40-49 years in good health. Material: blood. Rearrangement joined TRBV10-3 to TRBJ2-5, and TRBD2 aligns with 11 junction nucleotides. In nucleotides, the sequence is TGTGCCATCAGTGAGTCGTCTAGCGGGGGGCCGATTTCAGAGACCCAGTACTTC. This is translated as CAISESSSGGPISETQYF.